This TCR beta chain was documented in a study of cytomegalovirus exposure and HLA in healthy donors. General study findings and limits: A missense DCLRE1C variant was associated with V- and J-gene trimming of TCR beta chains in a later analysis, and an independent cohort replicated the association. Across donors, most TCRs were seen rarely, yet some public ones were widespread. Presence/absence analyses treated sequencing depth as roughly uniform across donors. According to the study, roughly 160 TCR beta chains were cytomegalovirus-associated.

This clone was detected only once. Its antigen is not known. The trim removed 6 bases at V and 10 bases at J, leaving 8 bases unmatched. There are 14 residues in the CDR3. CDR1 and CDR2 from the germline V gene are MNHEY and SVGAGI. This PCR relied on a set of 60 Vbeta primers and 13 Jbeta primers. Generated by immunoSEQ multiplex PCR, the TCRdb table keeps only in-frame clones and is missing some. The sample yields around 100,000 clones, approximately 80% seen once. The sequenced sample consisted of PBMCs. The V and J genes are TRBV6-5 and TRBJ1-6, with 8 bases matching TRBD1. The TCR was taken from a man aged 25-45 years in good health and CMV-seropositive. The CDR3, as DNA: TGTGCCAGCAGCACACAGGGGGGAAGATCACCCCTCCACTTT. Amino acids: CASSTQGGRSPLHF.